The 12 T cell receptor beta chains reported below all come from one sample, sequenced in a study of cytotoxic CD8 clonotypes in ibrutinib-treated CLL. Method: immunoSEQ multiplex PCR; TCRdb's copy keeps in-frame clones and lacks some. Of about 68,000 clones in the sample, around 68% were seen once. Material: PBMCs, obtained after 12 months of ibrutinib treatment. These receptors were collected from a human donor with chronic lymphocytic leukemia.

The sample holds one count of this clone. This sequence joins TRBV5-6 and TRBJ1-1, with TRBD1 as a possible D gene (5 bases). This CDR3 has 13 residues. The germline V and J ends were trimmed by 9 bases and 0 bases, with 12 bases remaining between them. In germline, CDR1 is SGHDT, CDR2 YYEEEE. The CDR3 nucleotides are TGTGCCACCCGTGGGGGGGTGAACACTGAAGCTTTCTTT. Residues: CATRGGVNTEAFF.

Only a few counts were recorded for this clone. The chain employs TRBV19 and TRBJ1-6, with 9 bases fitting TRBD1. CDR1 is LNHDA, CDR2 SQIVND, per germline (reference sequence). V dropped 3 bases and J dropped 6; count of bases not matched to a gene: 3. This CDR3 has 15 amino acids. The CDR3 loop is CASSITGGGNSPLHF. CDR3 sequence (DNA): TGTGCCAGTAGTATCACAGGGGGCGGTAATTCACCCCTCCACTTT.

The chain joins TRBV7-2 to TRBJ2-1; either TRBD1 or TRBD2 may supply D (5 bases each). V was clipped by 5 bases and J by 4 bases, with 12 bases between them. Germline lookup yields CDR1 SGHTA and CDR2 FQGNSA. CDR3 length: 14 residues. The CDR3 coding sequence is TGTGCCAGCAGCACGGGACGGAGGTACAATGAGCAGTTCTTC. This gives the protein CASSTGRRYNEQFF.

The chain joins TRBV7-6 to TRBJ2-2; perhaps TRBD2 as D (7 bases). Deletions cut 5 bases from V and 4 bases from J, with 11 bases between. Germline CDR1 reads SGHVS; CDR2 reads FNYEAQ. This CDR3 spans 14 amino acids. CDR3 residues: CASSPRGGTGELFF. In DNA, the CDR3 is TGTGCCAGCAGCCCAAGGGGGGGCACCGGGGAGCTGTTTTTT.

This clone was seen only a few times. Here the CDR3 reads CASSTRFGASGSGNTIYF. The DNA of the CDR3 is TGTGCCAGCAGCACTCGGTTTGGAGCTTCCGGCTCTGGAAACACCATATATTTT. The genes are TRBV7-9 and TRBJ1-3; D remains unclear. CDR1 and CDR2 from the germline V gene are SEHNR and FQNEAQ (reference sequence). V was trimmed by 5 bases and J by 0 bases, leaving 20 bases between them. The CDR3 extends over 18 amino acids.

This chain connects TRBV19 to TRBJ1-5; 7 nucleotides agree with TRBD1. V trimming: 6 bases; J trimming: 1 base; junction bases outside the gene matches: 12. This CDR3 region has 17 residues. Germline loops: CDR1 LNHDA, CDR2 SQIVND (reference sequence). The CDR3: CASRGGGIGMSNQPQHF. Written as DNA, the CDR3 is TGTGCCAGTAGGGGAGGGGGCATTGGGATGAGCAATCAGCCCCAGCATTTT.

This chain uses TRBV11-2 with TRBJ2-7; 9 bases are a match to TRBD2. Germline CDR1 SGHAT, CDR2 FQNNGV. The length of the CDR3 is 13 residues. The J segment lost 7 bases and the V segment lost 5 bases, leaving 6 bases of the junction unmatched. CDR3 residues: CASSPVAGGEQYF. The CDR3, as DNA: TGTGCCAGCAGCCCGGTGGCGGGAGGGGAGCAGTACTTC.

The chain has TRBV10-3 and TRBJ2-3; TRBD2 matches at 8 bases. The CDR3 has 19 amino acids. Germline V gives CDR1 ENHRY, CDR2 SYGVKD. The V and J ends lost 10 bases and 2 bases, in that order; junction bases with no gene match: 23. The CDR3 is CATQRGWGTGGGDTDTQYF. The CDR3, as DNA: TGTGCCACCCAGAGAGGTTGGGGCACGGGGGGGGGCGACACAGATACGCAGTATTTT.

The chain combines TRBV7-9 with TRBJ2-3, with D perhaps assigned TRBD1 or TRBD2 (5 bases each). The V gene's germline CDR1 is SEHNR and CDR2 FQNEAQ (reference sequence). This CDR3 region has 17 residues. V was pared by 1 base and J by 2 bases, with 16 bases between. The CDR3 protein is CASSLDLLGASTDTQYF. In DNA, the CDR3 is TGTGCCAGCAGCTTAGATCTTCTCGGGGCCTCCACAGATACGCAGTATTTT.

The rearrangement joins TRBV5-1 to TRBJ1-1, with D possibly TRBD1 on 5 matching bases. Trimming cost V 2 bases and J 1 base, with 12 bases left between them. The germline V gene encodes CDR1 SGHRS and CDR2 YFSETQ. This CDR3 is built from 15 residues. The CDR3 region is CASSLAGSRNTEAFF. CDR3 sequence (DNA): TGCGCCAGCAGCTTAGCAGGGTCGAGGAACACTGAAGCTTTCTTT.

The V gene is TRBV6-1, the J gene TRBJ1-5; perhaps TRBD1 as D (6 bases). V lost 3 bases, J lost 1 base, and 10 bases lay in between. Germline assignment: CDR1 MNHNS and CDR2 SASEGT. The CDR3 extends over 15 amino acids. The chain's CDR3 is CASSDTQGSNQPQHF. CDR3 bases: TGTGCCAGCAGTGACACACAGGGAAGCAATCAGCCCCAGCATTTT.

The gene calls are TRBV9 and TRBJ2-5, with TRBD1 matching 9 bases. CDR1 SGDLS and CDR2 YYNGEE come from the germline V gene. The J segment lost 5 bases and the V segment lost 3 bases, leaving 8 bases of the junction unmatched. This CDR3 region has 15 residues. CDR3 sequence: CASSASGTGWETQYF. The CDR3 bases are TGTGCCAGCAGCGCCTCCGGGACAGGGTGGGAGACCCAGTACTTC. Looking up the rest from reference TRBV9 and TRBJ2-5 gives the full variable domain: DSGVTQTPKHLITATGQRVTLRCSPRSGDLSVYWYQQSLDQGLQFLIQYYNGEERAKGNILERFSAQQFPDLHSELNLSSLELGDSALYFCASSASGTGWETQYFGPGTRLLVL.